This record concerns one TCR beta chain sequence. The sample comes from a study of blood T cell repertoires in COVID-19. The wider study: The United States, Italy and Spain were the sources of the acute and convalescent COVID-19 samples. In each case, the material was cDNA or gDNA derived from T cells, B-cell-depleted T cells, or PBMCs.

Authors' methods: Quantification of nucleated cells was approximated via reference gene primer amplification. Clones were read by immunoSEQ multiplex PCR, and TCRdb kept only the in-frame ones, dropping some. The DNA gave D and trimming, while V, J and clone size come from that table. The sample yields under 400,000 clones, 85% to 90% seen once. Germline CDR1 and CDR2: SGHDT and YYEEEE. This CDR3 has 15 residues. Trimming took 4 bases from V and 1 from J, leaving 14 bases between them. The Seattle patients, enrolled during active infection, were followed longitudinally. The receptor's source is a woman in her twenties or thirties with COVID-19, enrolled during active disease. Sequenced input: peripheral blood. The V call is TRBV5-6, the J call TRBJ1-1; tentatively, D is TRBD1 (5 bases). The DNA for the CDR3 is TGTGCCAGCAGCGCCCAGGGAATCCCGAACACTGAAGCTTTCTTT. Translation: CASSAQGIPNTEAFF. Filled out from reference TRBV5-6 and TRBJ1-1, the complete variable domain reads DAGVTQSPTHLIKTRGQQVTLRCSPKSGHDTVSWYQQALGQGPQFIFQYYEEEERQRGNFPDRFSGHQFPNYSSELNVNALLLGDSALYLCASSAQGIPNTEAFFGQGTRLTVV.